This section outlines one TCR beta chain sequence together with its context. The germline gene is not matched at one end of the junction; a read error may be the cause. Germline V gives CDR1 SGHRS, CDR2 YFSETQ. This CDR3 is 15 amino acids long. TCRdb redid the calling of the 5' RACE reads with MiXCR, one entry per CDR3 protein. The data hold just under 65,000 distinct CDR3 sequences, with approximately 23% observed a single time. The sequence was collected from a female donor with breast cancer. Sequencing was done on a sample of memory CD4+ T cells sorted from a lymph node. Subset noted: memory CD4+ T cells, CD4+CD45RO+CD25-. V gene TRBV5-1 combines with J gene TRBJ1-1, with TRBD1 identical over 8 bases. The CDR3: CTSSSTGDSLLEAFF. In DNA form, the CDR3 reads TGCACCAGCAGCTCGACAGGGGACTCATTACTTGAAGCTTTCTTT.